Listed below are T cell receptor beta chains from one sample, sequenced in a study of blood T cell repertoires in COVID-19. Here immunoSEQ multiplex PCR was the method, and the copy in TCRdb shows in-frame clones only, minus some. The table has some 200,000 clones, 76% seen once; the top ten hold around 7.9%. Material for sequencing was peripheral blood. The origin of the receptors is a woman between 45 and 60 years old with active or convalescent COVID-19. CDR3s include the opening cysteine and the closing phenylalanine or tryptophan. A D gene is named only where the DNA matches it firmly. Size values are once, few and many counts, or a class for expanded clones, and some rows have none.

clone_size d_call j_call v_call cdr3_length cdr3_aa cdr3_nt
NA TRBD2 TRBJ2-1 TRBV7-3 15 CASSSGTTTYNEQFF TGTGCCAGCAGCTCGGGGACTACTACTTACAATGAGCAGTTCTTC
once TRBD1 TRBJ1-2 TRBV28 15 CASSTGTGANYGYTF TGTGCCAGCAGTACCGGGACAGGGGCTAACTATGGCTACACCTTC
NA TRBD1 TRBJ1-2 TRBV19 15 CASSPRQGAHYGYTF TGTGCCAGTAGTCCGAGACAGGGGGCCCACTATGGCTACACCTTC
NA NA TRBJ2-7 TRBV15 17 CATSRDYSGTGVGEQYF TGTGCCACCAGCAGAGATTACAGCGGAACGGGGGTGGGCGAGCAGTACTTC
few TRBD1 TRBJ1-1 TRBV19 13 CATSTGGFTEAFF TGTGCCACCTCGACAGGGGGCTTCACTGAAGCTTTCTTT
NA TRBD1 TRBJ1-3 TRBV15 14 CATSSPGQRNTIYF TGTGCCACCAGCAGCCCGGGACAGAGAAACACCATATATTTT
NA NA TRBJ2-2 TRBV28 16 CASSTPSGTVTGELFF TGTGCCAGCAGCACCCCGTCGGGAACGGTCACCGGGGAGCTGTTTTTT
NA TRBD2 TRBJ2-7 TRBV19 13 CASSGAGTYEQYF TGTGCCAGTAGTGGAGCGGGAACCTACGAGCAGTACTTC
NA NA TRBJ1-1 TRBV30 11 CAFDSNTEAFF TGTGCCTTCGACAGTAACACTGAAGCTTTCTTT
NA NA TRBJ1-6 TRBV25-1 13 CASSDQGNSPLHF TGTGCCAGCAGTGATCAGGGCAATTCACCCCTCCACTTT
NA TRBD1 TRBJ1-2 TRBV28 14 CAGQSGQGARGYTF TGTGCCGGACAATCGGGACAGGGGGCACGAGGCTACACCTTC
NA NA TRBJ1-1 TRBV5-6 12 CASSFTNTKAFF TGTGCCAGCAGCTTCACAAACACTAAAGCTTTCTTT
NA TRBD2 TRBJ2-5 TRBV2 14 CASSAGGPIETQYF TGTGCCAGCAGTGCGGGGGGGCCCATTGAGACCCAGTACTTC
few TRBD1 TRBJ1-2 TRBV6-1 16 CASSENPGTVKHGYTF TGTGCCAGCAGTGAAAACCCGGGGACAGTGAAACATGGCTACACCTTC
NA NA TRBJ2-7 TRBV7-9 15 CASSSANRVPYEQYF TGTGCCAGCAGCTCAGCAAACAGGGTTCCCTACGAGCAGTACTTC
once TRBD2 TRBJ2-1 TRBV9 16 CASSVEGGSSYNEQFF TGTGCCAGCAGCGTAGAAGGCGGGAGCTCCTACAATGAGCAGTTCTTC
NA NA TRBJ1-1 TRBV7-2 13 CASSPNLRREAFF TGTGCCAGCAGCCCAAACCTGAGGCGAGAGGCTTTCTTT
few NA TRBJ1-4 TRBV7-9 16 CASSPTTGTANEKLFF TGTGCCAGCAGCCCGACCACGGGTACGGCTAATGAAAAACTGTTTTTT
NA NA TRBJ1-6 TRBV6-5 15 CASSYSVRVRSPLHF TGTGCCAGCAGTTACTCTGTCAGGGTGCGTTCACCCCTCCACTTT
NA TRBD1 TRBJ1-1 TRBV6-5 14 CASSYPGQGTEAFF TGTGCCAGCAGTTACCCGGGACAGGGCACTGAAGCTTTCTTT
NA NA TRBJ2-5 TRBV2 14 CASSENRVTGAQYF TGTGCCAGCAGTGAAAATCGGGTAACGGGTGCCCAGTACTTC
NA TRBD1 TRBJ1-2 TRBV13 13 CASRQGVNYGYTF TGTGCCAGCCGACAGGGGGTTAACTATGGCTACACCTTC
NA TRBD2 TRBJ2-5 TRBV2 13 CASSASGRDPQYF TGTGCCAGCAGTGCGTCGGGGAGGGATCCCCAGTACTTC
NA NA TRBJ1-1 TRBV19 15 CASSTTGRVNTEAFF TGTGCCAGTAGTACCACTGGCAGGGTGAACACTGAAGCTTTCTTT
NA NA TRBJ1-2 TRBV6-5 15 CASSYSGRTNYGYTF TGTGCCAGCAGTTACTCGGGCCGAACTAACTATGGCTACACCTTC
once TRBD1 TRBJ2-1 TRBV5-1 18 CASSLYEFGTGDFREQFF TGCGCCAGCAGCTTATATGAGTTTGGGACAGGGGATTTTCGGGAGCAGTTCTTC
medium-sized NA TRBJ2-7 TRBV4-2 13 CASSLHSGSEQYF TGTGCCAGCAGCCTCCACTCAGGGTCCGAGCAGTACTTC
NA TRBD2 TRBJ2-5 TRBV2 18 CASSEAGGLAGGQGTQYF TGTGCCAGCAGTGAAGCGGGAGGACTAGCGGGAGGGCAAGGGACCCAGTACTTC
NA TRBD2 TRBJ2-3 TRBV4-2 20 CASSQDRRGTSGRGTDTQYF TGTGCCAGCAGCCAAGATCGTCGCGGGACTAGCGGGAGAGGCACAGATACGCAGTATTTT
NA TRBD1 TRBJ1-3 TRBV5-5 16 CASSLDRGLMGNTIYF TGTGCCAGCAGCCTGGACAGGGGGCTTATGGGAAACACCATATATTTT
few NA TRBJ1-5 TRBV19 14 CASSTQGYNQPQHF TGTGCCAGTAGTACTCAGGGATACAATCAGCCCCAGCATTTT
NA TRBD2 TRBJ2-3 TRBV6-4 15 CASSVLAGGVDTQYF TGTGCCAGCAGCGTATTAGCGGGAGGGGTTGATACGCAGTATTTT
few NA TRBJ2-7 TRBV6-5 14 CASSSLTSSYEQYF TGTGCCAGCAGTTCCCTAACTAGCTCCTACGAGCAGTACTTC
NA TRBD2 TRBJ2-5 TRBV11-2 16 CASSPLGRGEKETQYF TGTGCCAGCAGCCCACTGGGGAGGGGAGAAAAAGAGACCCAGTACTTC
NA NA TRBJ2-2 TRBV15 15 CATSRDPVGTGELFF TGTGCCACCAGCAGAGATCCTGTAGGGACAGGGGAGCTGTTTTTT
NA TRBD2 TRBJ2-5 TRBV11-2 16 CASKPGAVAGGETQYF TGTGCCAGCAAACCAGGGGCTGTAGCGGGGGGGGAGACCCAGTACTTC
NA NA TRBJ1-1 TRBV15 15 CATSRDTGRNTEAFF TGTGCCACCAGCAGAGATACAGGCCGCAACACTGAAGCTTTCTTT
NA TRBD1 TRBJ1-4 TRBV19 15 CASSISGQGGEKLFF TGTGCCAGTAGTATTTCGGGACAGGGGGGGGAAAAACTGTTTTTT
few NA TRBJ2-2 TRBV7-2 17 CASSLGPTSMDTGELFF TGTGCCAGCAGCTTAGGCCCAACTAGCATGGACACCGGGGAGCTGTTTTTT
NA NA TRBJ1-1 TRBV7-2 15 CASSLLGTPNTEAFF TGTGCCAGCAGCTTGCTAGGGACACCCAACACTGAAGCTTTCTTT